The entry that follows covers one T cell receptor (beta chain) sequence. Its antigen is still unknown. Germline V gene lookup returns CDR1 ENHRY and CDR2 SYGVKD. The CDR3 extends over 16 amino acids. J lost 4 bases, V lost 3 bases, and 9 bases had no gene match. The study gave focal radiation plus ipilimumab CTLA-4 blockade to patients with chemo-refractory metastatic non-small-cell lung cancer. The data were produced by immunoSEQ multiplex PCR, yet TCRdb's version contains in-frame clones alone and is incomplete. Here the sample spans about 100,000 clones, 80% to 90% being singletons. The source of the sample is a study of radiotherapy plus CTLA-4 blockade in lung cancer. For the study at large: Disease control was present in 31% of patients, and objective responses in approximately 18%. Study-wide findings and caveats: Peripheral blood showed expansion of tumor-derived TCR clones after radiotherapy and ipilimumab. Early blood T cell clone dynamics, with interferon-beta, were reported to best predict response.

This clonotype was sampled from a human donor with non-small cell lung cancer who had stable disease on radiotherapy plus ipilimumab. This specimen consisted of peripheral blood, obtained from a patient treated with radiotherapy plus ipilimumab. The rearrangement uses TRBV10-3 and TRBJ1-1; 9 nucleotides align to TRBD1. For the CDR3, the DNA is TGTGCCATCAGTGATACCGGGACAGGGTTGAGCACTGAAGCTTTCTTT. Residues: CAISDTGTGLSTEAFF.